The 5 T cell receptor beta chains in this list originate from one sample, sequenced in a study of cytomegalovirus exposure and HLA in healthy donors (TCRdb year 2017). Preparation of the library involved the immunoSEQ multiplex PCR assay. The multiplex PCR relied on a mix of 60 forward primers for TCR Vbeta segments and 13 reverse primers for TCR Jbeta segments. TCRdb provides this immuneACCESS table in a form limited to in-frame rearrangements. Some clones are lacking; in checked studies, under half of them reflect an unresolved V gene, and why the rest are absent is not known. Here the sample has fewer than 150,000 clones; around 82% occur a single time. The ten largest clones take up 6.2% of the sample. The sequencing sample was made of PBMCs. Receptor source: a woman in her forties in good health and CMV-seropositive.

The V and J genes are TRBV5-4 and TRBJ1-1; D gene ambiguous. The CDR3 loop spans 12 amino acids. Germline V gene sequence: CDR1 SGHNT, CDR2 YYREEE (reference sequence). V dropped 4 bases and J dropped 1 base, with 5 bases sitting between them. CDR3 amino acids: CASSHGNTEAFF. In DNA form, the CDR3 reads TGTGCCAGCAGCCACGGGAACACTGAAGCTTTCTTT.

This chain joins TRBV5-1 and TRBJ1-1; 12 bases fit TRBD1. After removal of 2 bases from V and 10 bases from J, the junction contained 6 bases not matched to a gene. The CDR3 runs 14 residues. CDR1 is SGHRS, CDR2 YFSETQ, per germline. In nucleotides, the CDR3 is TGCGCCAGCAGCTTTGGGACAGGGGGCGCAGCAGCTTTCTTT. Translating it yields CASSFGTGGAAAFF.

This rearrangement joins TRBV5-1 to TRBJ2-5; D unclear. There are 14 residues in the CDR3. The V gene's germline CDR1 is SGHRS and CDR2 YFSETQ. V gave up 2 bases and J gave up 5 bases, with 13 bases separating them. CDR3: CASSLKGVGETQYF. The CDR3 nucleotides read TGCGCCAGCAGCTTAAAAGGAGTCGGGGAGACCCAGTACTTC.

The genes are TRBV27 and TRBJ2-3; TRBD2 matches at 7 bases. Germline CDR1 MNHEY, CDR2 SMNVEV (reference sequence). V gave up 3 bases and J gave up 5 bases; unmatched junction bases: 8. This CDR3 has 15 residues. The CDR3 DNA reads TGTGCCAGCAGTTTGAGGGCTAGCGGACTAGATACGCAGTATTTT. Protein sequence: CASSLRASGLDTQYF.

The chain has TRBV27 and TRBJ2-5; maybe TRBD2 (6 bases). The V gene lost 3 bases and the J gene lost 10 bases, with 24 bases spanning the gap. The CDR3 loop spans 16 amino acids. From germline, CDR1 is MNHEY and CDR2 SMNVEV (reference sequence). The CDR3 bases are TGTGCCAGCAGTTTCTTTTTTCAGGCGGGATCGCGTGACCAGTACTTC. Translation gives CASSFFFQAGSRDQYF.